The 25 T cell receptor beta chains listed next were all sequenced from one sample in a study of T cell changes during pregnancy in multiple sclerosis. Repertoires were generated with immunoSEQ multiplex PCR, while TCRdb's copy carries only in-frame clones and drops some. The repertoire holds 38,000 or so clones, with 80% to 95% as singletons. This material consisted of CD4+ T cells from peripheral blood mononuclear cells, taken in the third trimester of pregnancy. All receptors come from a female donor with multiple sclerosis, enrolled in a pregnancy study.

In its sample, this clone was seen once. The J gene is TRBJ1-5, the V gene TRBV30; 7 bases agree with TRBD1. The V and J ends lost 0 bases and 5 bases, in that order; junction bases with no gene match: 1. The germline gives CDR1 GTSNPN, CDR2 SVGIG (reference sequence). This CDR3 spans 13 amino acids. The CDR3 region has the DNA TGTGCCTGGAGTGTAGGGGGCGATCAGCCCCAGCATTTT. It translates to CAWSVGGDQPQHF.

J is TRBJ1-1 and V is TRBV23-1; 7 nucleotides align to TRBD1. TRBV23-1 is treated as an ORF (open reading frame) with a function not yet certain. After removal of 6 bases from V and 2 bases from J, the junction contained 12 bases not matched to a gene. The CDR3 spans 16 residues. The CDR3 nucleotides are TGCGCCAGCAGCGGGACAGAGCAAAGGGGCAACACTGAAGCTTTCTTT. Its protein product is CASSGTEQRGNTEAFF.

The V call is TRBV29-1, the J call TRBJ1-1; a weak D match, TRBD1 (6 bases). The CDR3 spans 12 residues. The germline V gene encodes CDR1 SQVTM and CDR2 ANQGSEA. V was shortened by 4 bases and J by 5 bases, with 11 bases between the two germline ends. The CDR3 nucleotides are TGCAGCGTTGCTCAGGGGTGGACTGAAGCTTTCTTT. It encodes CSVAQGWTEAFF. The full variable domain, rest sourced from reference TRBV29-1 and TRBJ1-1, is SAVISQKPSRDICQRGTSLTIQCQVDSQVTMMFWYRQQPGQSLTLIATANQGSEATYESGFVIDKFPISRPNLTFSTLTVSNMSPEDSSIYLCSVAQGWTEAFFGQGTRLTVV.

J is TRBJ1-2 and V is TRBV18; 8 bases are a match to TRBD1. This CDR3 has 16 amino acids. Germline V gives CDR1 KGHSH, CDR2 LQKENI. Trimming took 6 bases from V and 0 from J; bases not matched to a gene: 9. CDR3: CASSRTGPPSNYGYTF. DNA of the CDR3: TGTGCCAGCTCCCGGACAGGGCCGCCTTCTAACTATGGCTACACCTTC.

This clone appeared a single time. This rearrangement joins TRBV10-2 to TRBJ2-1, with 7 nucleotides matching TRBD2. J was trimmed by 7 bases and V by 5 bases; bases with no gene match: 17. Per germline, CDR1 WSHSY and CDR2 SAAADI. This CDR3 spans 17 amino acids. The CDR3 loop is CASSPRRRGEGENEQFF. Written as DNA, the CDR3 is TGCGCCAGCAGTCCCCGCCGCCGGGGGGAGGGAGAAAATGAGCAGTTCTTC.

The chain uses TRBV4-2 and TRBJ2-7; 7 bases are shared with TRBD2. V shed 1 base and J 4 bases; nucleotides not matched to a gene: 10. The CDR3 runs to 16 residues. Germline V CDR1 and CDR2: LGHNA, YNFKEQ. CDR3 in amino acids: CASSQGAGTGGYEQYF. The DNA of the CDR3 is TGTGCCAGCAGCCAAGGGGCGGGAACGGGAGGTTACGAGCAGTACTTC.

The rearrangement uses TRBV7-2 and TRBJ2-6, with D perhaps TRBD2 (5 bases). Germline CDR1 is SGHTA and CDR2 is FQGNSA. V dropped 6 bases and J dropped 0 bases, with 9 bases sitting between them. The CDR3 sequence is 15 residues long. The CDR3 sequence is CASRVARSGANVLTF. The CDR3 region has the DNA TGTGCCAGCAGAGTAGCGCGCTCTGGGGCCAACGTCCTGACTTTC.

This clone was counted a few times. V is TRBV9 and J is TRBJ2-4; possible D gene TRBD2, 5 bases. Germline V gene lookup returns CDR1 SGDLS and CDR2 YYNGEE. V gave up 0 bases and J gave up 1 base, with 8 bases separating them. CDR3 length: 15 residues. The CDR3 is CASSVEGGAKNIQYF. As DNA, the CDR3 is TGTGCCAGCAGCGTAGAAGGAGGCGCCAAAAACATTCAGTACTTC.

This clone was found once. V is TRBV27 and J is TRBJ2-7, with TRBD2 matching over 8 bases. Germline CDR1 is MNHEY and CDR2 is SMNVEV (reference sequence). With 2 bases clipped from V and 3 bases from J, the junction kept 12 bases outside the gene matches. CDR3 length: 17 amino acids. This CDR3 is CASSLKSPGLGVYEQYF. DNA of the CDR3: TGTGCCAGCAGTTTAAAATCTCCGGGACTAGGGGTCTACGAGCAGTACTTC.

The chain uses TRBV5-1 and TRBJ1-3, with 8 bases aligning to TRBD1. The V gene's germline CDR1 is SGHRS and CDR2 YFSETQ. The CDR3 covers 16 residues. V was clipped by 4 bases and J by 3 bases; unmatched bases: 9. The CDR3 DNA reads TGCGCCAGCAGCCGGGACAGGCCTACTGGTGGAAACACCATATATTTT. This gives the protein CASSRDRPTGGNTIYF.

The chain is built from TRBV19 and TRBJ2-5, with 10 nucleotides matching TRBD2. J gave up 3 bases and V 6 bases, and 13 bases lay outside the gene matches. CDR3 length: 17 residues. Germline CDR1 is LNHDA and CDR2 is SQIVND (reference sequence). The DNA of the CDR3 is TGTGCCAGTAGGAGGGCCCTAGCGGGAGATAAGGAAGAGACCCAGTACTTC. It is translated as CASRRALAGDKEETQYF.

The rearrangement links TRBV5-1 to TRBJ2-7; D is undetermined. The CDR3 is made up of 15 amino acids. Germline V gene sequence: CDR1 SGHRS, CDR2 YFSETQ. The germline V and J ends were trimmed by 1 base and 3 bases, with 14 bases remaining between them. The chain's CDR3 is CASSLSSTSVYEQYF. The CDR3, as DNA: TGCGCCAGCAGCTTGAGTAGCACGTCGGTCTACGAGCAGTACTTC.

V is TRBV7-2 and J is TRBJ1-2, with D possibly matching TRBD1 (5 bases). Germline V gives CDR1 SGHTA, CDR2 FQGNSA. The CDR3 consists of 14 residues. V was clipped by 2 bases and J by 4 bases, with 11 bases between them. CDR3 DNA: TGTGCCAGCAGCTTAAGGCAGGGCACCTATGGCTACACCTTC. It yields the protein CASSLRQGTYGYTF.

The V gene is TRBV7-8, the J gene TRBJ2-7; 7 bases line up with TRBD1. The CDR3 has 17 residues. The germline CDR1 and CDR2 sequences are SGHVS and FQNEAQ. After removal of 5 bases from V and 0 bases from J, the junction contained 13 bases not matched to a gene. CDR3 residues: CASSPAGTALSSYEQYF. The CDR3 DNA follows: TGTGCCAGCAGCCCGGCCGGGACAGCCTTATCCTCCTACGAGCAGTACTTC.

This chain uses TRBV15 with TRBJ2-5; 8 nucleotides align to TRBD2. Germline assignment: CDR1 LNHNV and CDR2 YYDKDF (reference sequence). J lost 4 bases, V lost 4 bases, and 14 bases had no gene match. The CDR3 has 17 residues. CDR3 nucleotides: TGTGCCACCAGCACTGGCTTGACGGGAGGGCCTAGAGAGACCCAGTACTTC. Its translation is CATSTGLTGGPRETQYF.

The V call is TRBV5-1, the J call TRBJ2-5, with 13 bases fitting TRBD2. J gave up 2 bases and V 2 bases, and 9 bases lay outside the gene matches. Germline CDR1 reads SGHRS; CDR2 reads YFSETQ. This CDR3 has 18 amino acids. The CDR3 region has the DNA TGCGCCAGCAGCTTTGAGACTAGCGGGAGGCCGGTACAAGAGACCCAGTACTTC. This sequence encodes CASSFETSGRPVQETQYF.

A word on this clone: The germline gene is not matched at one end of the junction; a read error may be the cause. This chain connects TRBV4-3 to TRBJ1-4; a weak D match, TRBD1 (5 bases). In germline, CDR1 is LGHNA, CDR2 YSLEER. The CDR3 covers 16 residues. DNA for the CDR3: TGCGTCAGCAGCCAAGAGTTTGGCCAGGGTTGGGAAAAACTGTTTTTT. As protein: CVSSQEFGQGWEKLFF.

Here the CDR3 reads CARNRVRQGGVDEQFF. CDR3 DNA sequence: TGCGCCCGCAATCGGGTCCGACAGGGGGGTGTGGATGAGCAGTTCTTC. The V gene is TRBV10-1, the J gene TRBJ2-1; 9 bases are shared with TRBD1. Germline CDR1 WNHNN, CDR2 SYGVQD (reference sequence). J lost 8 bases, V lost 11 bases, and 19 bases had no gene match. CDR3 length equals 16 residues.

The chain uses TRBV19 and TRBJ1-1, with 7 nucleotides matching TRBD1. Trimming cost V 7 bases and J 5 bases; bases outside gene matches: 4. CDR3 length: 12 residues. Germline values: CDR1 LNHDA, CDR2 SQIVND (reference sequence). The CDR3 DNA reads as TGTGCCAGTATACAGGGGTCGACTGAAGCTTTCTTT. Residues: CASIQGSTEAFF.

The chain employs TRBV30 and TRBJ1-6; D unclear. Germline V gene lookup returns CDR1 GTSNPN and CDR2 SVGIG (reference sequence). The CDR3 has 12 residues. Trimming pared 2 bases from V and 17 bases from J, leaving 16 bases between. CDR3 in amino acids: CAWSLTVDYIHF. In DNA, the CDR3 is TGTGCCTGGAGTCTAACGGTAGATTATATCCACTTT.

The DNA for the CDR3 is TGTGCCAGCTCACCAGACGCCAGGGGGTTGGGTCAGCCCCAGCATTTT. Its protein is CASSPDARGLGQPQHF. The chain employs TRBV18 and TRBJ1-5; TRBD1 aligns across 7 bases. Per germline, CDR1 KGHSH and CDR2 LQKENI. There are 16 residues in the CDR3. Losses at the gene ends were 2 bases for V and 6 bases for J; bases not matched to a gene: 10.

The chain is built from TRBV19 and TRBJ2-7, with 10 bases matching TRBD2. Germline loops: CDR1 LNHDA, CDR2 SQIVND (reference sequence). The ends lost 6 bases at V and 2 bases at J; junction bases unmatched: 16. This CDR3 has 18 residues. CDR3 in amino acids: CASRPGLASLKGAYEQYF. In nucleotides, the CDR3 is TGTGCCAGTAGACCGGGACTAGCGTCATTGAAGGGGGCCTACGAGCAGTACTTC.

This sequence joins TRBV5-4 and TRBJ2-1; D not resolved. This CDR3 is 11 amino acids long. V dropped 2 bases and J dropped 10 bases, with 7 bases sitting between them. The germline V gene encodes CDR1 SGHNT and CDR2 YYREEE (reference sequence). The CDR3 DNA follows: TGTGCCAGCAGCTTCTCCCAGGAGCAGTTCTTC. Its translation is CASSFSQEQFF.

V gene TRBV19 combines with J gene TRBJ2-4; maybe TRBD1 (6 bases). The germline V gene has CDR1 LNHDA and CDR2 SQIVND (reference sequence). This CDR3 spans 16 amino acids. Trimming removed 8 bases at V and 3 bases at J, with 20 bases between. CDR3 coding DNA: TGTGCCAGTCAGTTACGACCGGGACAAGGCAAAAACATTCAGTACTTC. Residues: CASQLRPGQGKNIQYF.

The CDR3 is CAWTPWDRGGGNTIYF. In DNA, the CDR3 is TGTGCCTGGACTCCCTGGGACAGGGGAGGCGGAAACACCATATATTTT. The V and J genes are TRBV30 and TRBJ1-3; 10 bases map to TRBD1. The germline V gene encodes CDR1 GTSNPN and CDR2 SVGIG (reference sequence). The CDR3 covers 16 residues. V shed 4 bases, J shed 4 bases, and the junction held 10 bases outside the gene matches.